Sequencing of this T cell receptor (beta chain) was carried out in a study of OX40 agonist ivuxolimab in advanced cancers. The table came from immunoSEQ multiplex PCR; TCRdb's copy has only in-frame clones and leaves some out. Found here are roughly 70,000 clones, roughly 82% of them singletons; the top ten hold about 2.3%. Germline assignment: CDR1 MNHEY and CDR2 SVGAGI. The CDR3 has 13 amino acids. V was pared by 7 bases and J by 6 bases, with 6 bases of the junction left unmatched. The rearrangement uses TRBV6-5 and TRBJ2-7; 10 bases agree with TRBD1. Sequencing was performed on CD4+ or CD8+ T cells sorted from blood, taken in a trial of the OX40 agonist ivuxolimab. This sequence originates from an adult with an advanced solid tumor such as melanoma, head and neck, liver or kidney cancer. DNA of the CDR3: TGTGCCAGCACCAAGGGGACAGGGGCCGAGCAGTACTTC. This encodes CASTKGTGAEQYF.